The T cell receptor beta chain described here comes from a study of vaccination effects on CD4 cells after COVID-19. Study-level background: Participants completed two doses of the BNT162b2 or mRNA-1273 vaccine.

Only a few counts were recorded for this clone. Its antigen remains unidentified. The data were produced by immunoSEQ multiplex PCR, yet TCRdb's version contains in-frame clones alone and is incomplete. The sample contains around 35,000 clones, over 65% of which appear only once. Pools of viral peptides were used by the ViraFEST assay to expand antigen-specific CD4+ T cells ahead of sequencing. On roughly day 10 of culture, CD4+ T cells were separated out. Negative nucleocapsid antibody tests before and after vaccination confirmed no previous SARS-CoV-2 infection. This CDR3 is built from 18 residues. J was trimmed by 5 bases and V by 1 base; bases with no gene match: 12. Germline V CDR1 and CDR2: SGHAT, FQNNGV.

The chain recombines TRBV11-2 with TRBJ2-5; 11 positions agree with TRBD2. This sequence originates from a human donor who received a COVID-19 vaccine. The starting material was CD4+ T cells from PBMCs cultured with HCoV-OC43 spike peptides, obtained before COVID-19 vaccination. This sample's subset: HCoV-OC43 spike overlapping peptide pool stimulation. Here the CDR3 DNA reads TGTGCCAGCAGCTTAGTGGGTTTAGCGGGAGGGCCATTGGAGACCCAGTACTTC. Translation: CASSLVGLAGGPLETQYF.